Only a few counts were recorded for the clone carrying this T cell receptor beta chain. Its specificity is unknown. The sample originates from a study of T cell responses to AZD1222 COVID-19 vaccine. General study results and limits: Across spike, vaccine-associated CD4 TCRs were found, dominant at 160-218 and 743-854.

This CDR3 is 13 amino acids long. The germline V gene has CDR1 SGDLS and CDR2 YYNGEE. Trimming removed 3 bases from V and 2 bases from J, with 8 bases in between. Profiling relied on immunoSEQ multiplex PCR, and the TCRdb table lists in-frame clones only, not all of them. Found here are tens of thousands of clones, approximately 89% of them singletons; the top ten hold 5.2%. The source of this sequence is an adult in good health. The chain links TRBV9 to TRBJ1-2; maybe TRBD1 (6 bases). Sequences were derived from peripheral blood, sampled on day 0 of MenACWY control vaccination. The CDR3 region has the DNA TGTGCCAGCAGCGCACAGGGAAACTATGGCTACACCTTC. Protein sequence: CASSAQGNYGYTF.